This T cell receptor (beta chain) was identified in a study of long-term antiretroviral therapy in people with HIV. Survey-level resolution applied to immunoSEQ assay v3.0. The assay was immunoSEQ multiplex PCR, and TCRdb's table has in-frame clones only and misses some. The top ten clones hold 3.5% of a sample with 21,000 or so clones, around 89% of them seen once. The length of the CDR3 is 14 residues. Germline lookup yields CDR1 MNHEY and CDR2 SMNVEV (reference sequence). V lost 5 bases and J lost 5, with 13 bases in between. The V call is TRBV27, the J call TRBJ2-1; D remains ambiguous. The receptor was derived from a man in his 60s with HIV. Sequencing was performed on unsorted PBMCs, taken 2.3 years after starting antiretroviral therapy. The CDR3 sequence: CASSGITVHNEQFF. CDR3 sequence (DNA): TGTGCCAGCAGTGGTATCACAGTCCACAATGAGCAGTTCTTC.